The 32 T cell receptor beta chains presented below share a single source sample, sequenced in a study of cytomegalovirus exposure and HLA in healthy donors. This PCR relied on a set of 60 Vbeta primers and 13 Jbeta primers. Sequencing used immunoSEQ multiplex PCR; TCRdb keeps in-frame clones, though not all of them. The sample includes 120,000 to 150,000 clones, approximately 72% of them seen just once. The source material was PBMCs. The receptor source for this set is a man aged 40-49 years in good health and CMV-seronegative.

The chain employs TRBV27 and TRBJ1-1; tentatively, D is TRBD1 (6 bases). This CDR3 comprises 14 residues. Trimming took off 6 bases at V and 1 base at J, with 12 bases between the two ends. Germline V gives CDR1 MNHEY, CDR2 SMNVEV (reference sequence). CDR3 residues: CASSLRGANTEAFF. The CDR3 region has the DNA TGTGCCAGCAGCCTCCGGGGGGCGAACACTGAAGCTTTCTTT.

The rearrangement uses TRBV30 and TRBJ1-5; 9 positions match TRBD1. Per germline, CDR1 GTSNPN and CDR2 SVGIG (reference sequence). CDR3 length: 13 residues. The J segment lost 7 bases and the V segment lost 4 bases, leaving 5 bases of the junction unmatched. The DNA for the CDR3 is TGTGCCTGGAACTCGGACAGGGGCCAGCCCCAGCATTTT. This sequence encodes CAWNSDRGQPQHF. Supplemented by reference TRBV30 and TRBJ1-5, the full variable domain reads SQTIHQWPATLVQPVGSPLSLECTVEGTSNPNLYWYRQAAGRGLQLLFYSVGIGQISSEVPQNLSASRPQDRQFILSSKKLLLSDSGFYLCAWNSDRGQPQHFGDGTRLSIL.

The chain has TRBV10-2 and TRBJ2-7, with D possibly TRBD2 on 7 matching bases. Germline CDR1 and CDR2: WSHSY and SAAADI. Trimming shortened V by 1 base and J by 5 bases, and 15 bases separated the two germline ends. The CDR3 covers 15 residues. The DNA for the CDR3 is TGCGCCAGCAGTGAGTTACAGGGAGGGTGGCACGAGCAGTACTTC. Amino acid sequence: CASSELQGGWHEQYF.

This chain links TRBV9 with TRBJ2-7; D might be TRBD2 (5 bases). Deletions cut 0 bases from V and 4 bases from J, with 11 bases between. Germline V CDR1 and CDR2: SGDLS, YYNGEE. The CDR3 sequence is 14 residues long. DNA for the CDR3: TGTGCCAGCAGCGTAGGCCCCGAGGGATACGAGCAGTACTTC. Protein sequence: CASSVGPEGYEQYF.

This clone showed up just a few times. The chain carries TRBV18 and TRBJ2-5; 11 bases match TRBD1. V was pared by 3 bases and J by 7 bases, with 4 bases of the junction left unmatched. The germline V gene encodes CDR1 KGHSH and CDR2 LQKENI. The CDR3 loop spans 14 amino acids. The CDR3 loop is CASSPGTGGTTQYF. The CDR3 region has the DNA TGTGCCAGCTCACCCGGGACAGGGGGTACGACCCAGTACTTC.

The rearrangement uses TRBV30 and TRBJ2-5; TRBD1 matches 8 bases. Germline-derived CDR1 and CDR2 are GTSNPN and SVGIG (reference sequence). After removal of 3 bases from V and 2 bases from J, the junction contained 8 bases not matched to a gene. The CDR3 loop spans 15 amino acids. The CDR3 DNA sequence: TGTGCCTGGAGCCCCCCTCGGACAGGGCAAGAGACCCAGTACTTC. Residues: CAWSPPRTGQETQYF.

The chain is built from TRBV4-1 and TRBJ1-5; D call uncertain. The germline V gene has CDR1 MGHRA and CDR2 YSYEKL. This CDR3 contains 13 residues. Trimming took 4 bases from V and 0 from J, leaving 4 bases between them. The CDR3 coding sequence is TGCGCCAGCAGCCGAGTTAGCAATCAGCCCCAGCATTTT. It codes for CASSRVSNQPQHF.

In DNA, the CDR3 is TGTGCCCAACTAGACAAAACTAACTATGGCTACACCTTC. This gives the protein CAQLDKTNYGYTF. The rearrangement joins TRBV30 to TRBJ1-2, with D hard to call. The germline V gene has CDR1 GTSNPN and CDR2 SVGIG (reference sequence). V was pared by 8 bases and J by 0 bases, with 13 bases between. The CDR3 loop spans 13 amino acids. Full variable domain (remainder filled in from reference TRBV30 and TRBJ1-2): SQTIHQWPATLVQPVGSPLSLECTVEGTSNPNLYWYRQAAGRGLQLLFYSVGIGQISSEVPQNLSASRPQDRQFILSSKKLLLSDSGFYLCAQLDKTNYGYTFGSGTRLTVV.

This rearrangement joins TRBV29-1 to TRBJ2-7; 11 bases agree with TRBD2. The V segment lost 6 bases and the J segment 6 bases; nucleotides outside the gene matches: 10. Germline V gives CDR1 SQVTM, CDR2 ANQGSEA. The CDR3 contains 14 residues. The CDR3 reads CSVGQGLAGGEQYF. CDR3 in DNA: TGCAGCGTGGGCCAGGGTCTAGCGGGGGGCGAGCAGTACTTC.

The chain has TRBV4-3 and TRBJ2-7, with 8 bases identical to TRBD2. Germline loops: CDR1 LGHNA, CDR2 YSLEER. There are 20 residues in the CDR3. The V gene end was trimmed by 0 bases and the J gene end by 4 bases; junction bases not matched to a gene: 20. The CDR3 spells CASSQDGGGLLSGSSYEQYF. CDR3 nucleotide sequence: TGCGCCAGCAGCCAAGATGGTGGGGGGCTATTGAGCGGGAGCTCTTACGAGCAGTACTTC.

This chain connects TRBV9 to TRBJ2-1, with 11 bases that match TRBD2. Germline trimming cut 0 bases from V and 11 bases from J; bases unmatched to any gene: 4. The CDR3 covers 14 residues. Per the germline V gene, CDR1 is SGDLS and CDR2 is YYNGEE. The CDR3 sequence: CASSVVAGGYQQFF. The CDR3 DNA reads TGTGCCAGCAGCGTAGTAGCGGGGGGGTATCAGCAGTTCTTC.

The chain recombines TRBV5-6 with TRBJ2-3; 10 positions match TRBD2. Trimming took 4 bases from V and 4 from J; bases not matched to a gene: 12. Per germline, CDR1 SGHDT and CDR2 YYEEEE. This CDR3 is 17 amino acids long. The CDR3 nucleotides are TGTGCCAGCAGCCTAGGGAACTTAGCGGGAGGAGCAGATACGCAGTATTTT. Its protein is CASSLGNLAGGADTQYF.

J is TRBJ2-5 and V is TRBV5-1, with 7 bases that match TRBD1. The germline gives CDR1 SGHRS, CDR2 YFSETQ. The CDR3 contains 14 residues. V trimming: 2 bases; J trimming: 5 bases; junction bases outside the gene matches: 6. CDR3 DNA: TGCGCCAGCAGCTTATCAGGGGGAAGCGAGACCCAGTACTTC. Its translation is CASSLSGGSETQYF.

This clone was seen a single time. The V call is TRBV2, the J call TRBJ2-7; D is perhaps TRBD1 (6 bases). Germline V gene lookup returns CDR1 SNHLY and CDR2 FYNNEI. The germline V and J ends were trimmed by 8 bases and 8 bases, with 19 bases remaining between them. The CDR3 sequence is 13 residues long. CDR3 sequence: CASEGVGVDKQYF. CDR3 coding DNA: TGTGCCAGCGAGGGGGTGGGGGTAGACAAGCAGTACTTC.

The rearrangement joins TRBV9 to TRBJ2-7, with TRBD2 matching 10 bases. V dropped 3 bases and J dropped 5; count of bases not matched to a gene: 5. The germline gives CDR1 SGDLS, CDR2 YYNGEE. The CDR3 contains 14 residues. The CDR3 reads CASSAGTSVHEQYF. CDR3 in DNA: TGTGCCAGCAGCGCTGGGACTAGCGTCCACGAGCAGTACTTC.

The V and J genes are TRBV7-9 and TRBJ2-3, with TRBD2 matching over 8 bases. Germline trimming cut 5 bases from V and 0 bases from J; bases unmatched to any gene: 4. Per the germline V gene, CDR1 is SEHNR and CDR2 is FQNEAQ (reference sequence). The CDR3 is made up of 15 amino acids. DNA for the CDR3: TGTGCCAGCAGCCTACTAGCGGCTAGCACAGATACGCAGTATTTT. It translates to CASSLLAASTDTQYF.

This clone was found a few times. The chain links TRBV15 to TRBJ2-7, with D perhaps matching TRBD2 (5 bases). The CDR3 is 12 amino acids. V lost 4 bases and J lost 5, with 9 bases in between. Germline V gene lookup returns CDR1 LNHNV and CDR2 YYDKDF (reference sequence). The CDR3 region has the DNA TGTGCCACCAGCATAGAGGGCCACGAGCAGTACTTC. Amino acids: CATSIEGHEQYF.

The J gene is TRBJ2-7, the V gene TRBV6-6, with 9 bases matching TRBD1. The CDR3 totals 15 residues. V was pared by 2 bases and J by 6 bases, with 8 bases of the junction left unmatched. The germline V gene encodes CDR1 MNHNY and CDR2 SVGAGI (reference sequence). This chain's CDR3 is CASSYSRDRASEQYF. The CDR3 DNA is TGTGCCAGCAGTTACAGCCGGGACAGGGCTTCCGAGCAGTACTTC.

The CDR3 loop is CASSMTGLENTEAFF. CDR3 DNA sequence: TGTGCCAGTAGTATGACAGGGCTAGAGAACACTGAAGCTTTCTTT. The V gene is TRBV19, the J gene TRBJ1-1, with 7 bases aligning to TRBD1. CDR3 length equals 15 residues. Losses at the gene ends were 3 bases for V and 1 base for J; bases not matched to a gene: 5. The V gene's germline CDR1 is LNHDA and CDR2 SQIVND (reference sequence).

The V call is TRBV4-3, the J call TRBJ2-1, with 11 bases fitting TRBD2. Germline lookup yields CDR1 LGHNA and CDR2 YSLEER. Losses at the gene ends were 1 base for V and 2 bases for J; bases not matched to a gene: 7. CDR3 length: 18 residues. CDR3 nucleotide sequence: TGCGCCAGCAGCCAAGGTGGGACTAGCGGAAGTGCCTACAATGAGCAGTTCTTC. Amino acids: CASSQGGTSGSAYNEQFF.

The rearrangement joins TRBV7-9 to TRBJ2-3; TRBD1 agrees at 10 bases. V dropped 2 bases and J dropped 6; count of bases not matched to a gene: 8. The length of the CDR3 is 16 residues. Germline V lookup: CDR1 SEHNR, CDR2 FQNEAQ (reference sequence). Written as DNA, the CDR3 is TGTGCCAGCAGCTTAAGACAGGGGGCCCCGTTGGATACGCAGTATTTT. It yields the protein CASSLRQGAPLDTQYF.

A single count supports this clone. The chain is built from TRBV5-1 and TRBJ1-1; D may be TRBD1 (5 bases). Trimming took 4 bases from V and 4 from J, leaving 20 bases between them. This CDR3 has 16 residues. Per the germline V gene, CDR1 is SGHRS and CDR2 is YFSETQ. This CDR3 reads CASSRGPGGPITEAFF. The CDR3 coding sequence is TGCGCCAGCAGCCGAGGTCCCGGGGGACCCATCACTGAAGCTTTCTTT.

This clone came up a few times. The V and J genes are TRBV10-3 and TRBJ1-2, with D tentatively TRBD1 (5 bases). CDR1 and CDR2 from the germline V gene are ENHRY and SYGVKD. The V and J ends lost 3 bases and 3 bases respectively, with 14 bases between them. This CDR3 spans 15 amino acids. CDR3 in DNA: TGTGCCATCAGTGACCCATTCGGGGGAGACTATGGCTACACCTTC. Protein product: CAISDPFGGDYGYTF.

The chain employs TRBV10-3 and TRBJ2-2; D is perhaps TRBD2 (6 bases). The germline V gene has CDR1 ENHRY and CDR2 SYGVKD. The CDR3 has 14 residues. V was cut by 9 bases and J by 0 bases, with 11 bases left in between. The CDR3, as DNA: TGTGCCATTACCGGGACTGCGAACACCGGGGAGCTGTTTTTT. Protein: CAITGTANTGELFF.

CDR3 residues: CASSWTSGSSDTQYF. CDR3 nucleotides: TGCGCCAGCAGCTGGACTAGCGGGAGTTCAGATACGCAGTATTTT. The genes are TRBV5-1 and TRBJ2-3; 13 bases fit TRBD2. V lost 3 bases to trimming and J lost 4 bases; unmatched junction nucleotides: 2. CDR3 length equals 15 residues. From germline, CDR1 is SGHRS and CDR2 YFSETQ.

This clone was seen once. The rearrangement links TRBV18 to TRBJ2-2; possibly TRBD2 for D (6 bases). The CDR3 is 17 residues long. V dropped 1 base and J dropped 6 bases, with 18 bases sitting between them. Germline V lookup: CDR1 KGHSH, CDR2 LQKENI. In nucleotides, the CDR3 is TGTGCCAGCTCACCACAACGGCTCACCCGGGGGTCCGGGGAGCTGTTTTTT. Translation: CASSPQRLTRGSGELFF. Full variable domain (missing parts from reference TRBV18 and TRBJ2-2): NAGVMQNPRHLVRRRGQEARLRCSPMKGHSHVYWYRQLPEEGLKFMVYLQKENIIDESGMPKERFSAEFPKEGPSILRIQQVVRGDSAAYFCASSPQRLTRGSGELFFGEGSRLTVL.

DNA for the CDR3: TGTGCCAGCAGCTCCCCCGGGACTAGCGGGAGCGACGAGCAGTACTTC. Translation: CASSSPGTSGSDEQYF. V and J are TRBV13 and TRBJ2-7; 14 positions match TRBD2. Trimming at V came to 4 bases and at J to 5 bases, leaving 7 bases not matched to a gene. Per the germline V gene, CDR1 is PRHDT and CDR2 is FYEKMQ (reference sequence). The CDR3 totals 16 residues.

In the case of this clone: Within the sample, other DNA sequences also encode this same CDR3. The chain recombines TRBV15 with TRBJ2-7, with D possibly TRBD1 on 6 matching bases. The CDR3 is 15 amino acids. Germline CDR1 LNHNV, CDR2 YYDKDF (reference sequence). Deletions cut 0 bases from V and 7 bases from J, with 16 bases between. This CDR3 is CATSRDNQGLNEQYF. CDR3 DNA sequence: TGTGCCACCAGCAGAGATAACCAGGGGCTCAATGAGCAGTACTTC. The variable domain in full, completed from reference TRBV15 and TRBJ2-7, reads DAMVIQNPRYQVTQFGKPVTLSCSQTLNHNVMYWYQQKSSQAPKLLFHYYDKDFNNEADTPDNFQSRRPNTSFCFLDIRSPGLGDTAMYLCATSRDNQGLNEQYFGPGTRLTVT.

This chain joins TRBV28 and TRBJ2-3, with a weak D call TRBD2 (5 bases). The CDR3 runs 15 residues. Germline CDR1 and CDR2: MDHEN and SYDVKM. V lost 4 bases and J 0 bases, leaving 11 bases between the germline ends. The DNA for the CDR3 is TGTGCCAGCAGTTCCAATAGCGCCAGCACAGATACGCAGTATTTT. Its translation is CASSSNSASTDTQYF.

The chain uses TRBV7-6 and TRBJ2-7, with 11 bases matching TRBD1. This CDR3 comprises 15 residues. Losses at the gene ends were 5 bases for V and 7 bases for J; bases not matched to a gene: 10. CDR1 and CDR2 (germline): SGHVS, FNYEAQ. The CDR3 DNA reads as TGTGCCAGCAGCCCCATTGGACAGGGGGCGAGGGAGCAGTACTTC. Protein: CASSPIGQGAREQYF.

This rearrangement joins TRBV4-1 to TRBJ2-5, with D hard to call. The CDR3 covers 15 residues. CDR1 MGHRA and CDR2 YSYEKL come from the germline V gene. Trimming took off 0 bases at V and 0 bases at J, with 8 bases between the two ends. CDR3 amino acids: CASSQDTVDQETQYF. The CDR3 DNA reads TGCGCCAGCAGCCAAGATACGGTAGACCAAGAGACCCAGTACTTC.

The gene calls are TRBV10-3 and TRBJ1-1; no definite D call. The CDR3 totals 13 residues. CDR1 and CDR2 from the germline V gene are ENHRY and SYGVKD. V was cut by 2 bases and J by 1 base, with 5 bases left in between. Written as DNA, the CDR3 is TGTGCCATCAGTGAGGGAGCGAACACTGAAGCTTTCTTT. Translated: CAISEGANTEAFF.